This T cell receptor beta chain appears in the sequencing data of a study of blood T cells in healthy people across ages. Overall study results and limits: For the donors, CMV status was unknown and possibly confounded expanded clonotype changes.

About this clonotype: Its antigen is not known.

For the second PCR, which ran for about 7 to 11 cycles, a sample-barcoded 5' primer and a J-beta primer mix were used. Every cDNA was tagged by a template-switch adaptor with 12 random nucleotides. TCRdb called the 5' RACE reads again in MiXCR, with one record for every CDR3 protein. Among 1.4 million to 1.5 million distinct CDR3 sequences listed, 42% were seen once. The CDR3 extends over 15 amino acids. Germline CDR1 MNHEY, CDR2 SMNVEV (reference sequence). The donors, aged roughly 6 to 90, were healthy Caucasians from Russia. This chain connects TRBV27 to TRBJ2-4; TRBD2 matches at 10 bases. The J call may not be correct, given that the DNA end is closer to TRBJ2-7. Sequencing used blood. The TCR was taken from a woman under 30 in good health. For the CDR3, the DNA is TGTGCCAGCAGTTCTAGCGGGAGAGAGACCTACGAGCAGTACTTC. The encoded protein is CASSSSGRETYEQYF.